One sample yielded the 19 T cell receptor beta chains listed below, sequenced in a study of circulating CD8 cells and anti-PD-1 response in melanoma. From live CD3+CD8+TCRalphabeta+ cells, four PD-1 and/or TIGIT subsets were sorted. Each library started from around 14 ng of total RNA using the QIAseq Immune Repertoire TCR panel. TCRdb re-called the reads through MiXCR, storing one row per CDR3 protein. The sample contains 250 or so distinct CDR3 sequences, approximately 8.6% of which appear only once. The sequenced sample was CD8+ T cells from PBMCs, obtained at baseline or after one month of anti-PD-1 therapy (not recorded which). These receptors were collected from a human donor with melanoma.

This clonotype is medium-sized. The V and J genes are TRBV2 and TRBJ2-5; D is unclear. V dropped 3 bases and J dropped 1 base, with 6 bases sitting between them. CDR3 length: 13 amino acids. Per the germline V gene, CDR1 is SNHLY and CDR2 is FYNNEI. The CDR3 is CASSDKFQETQYF. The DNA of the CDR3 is TGTGCCAGCAGTGATAAGTTCCAAGAGACCCAGTACTTC.

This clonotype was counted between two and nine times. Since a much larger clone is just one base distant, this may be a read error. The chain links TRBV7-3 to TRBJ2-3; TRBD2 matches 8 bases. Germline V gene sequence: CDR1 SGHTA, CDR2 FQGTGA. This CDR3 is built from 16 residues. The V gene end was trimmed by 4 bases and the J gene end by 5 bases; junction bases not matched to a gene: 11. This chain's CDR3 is CASSSRGGPQLDTQYF. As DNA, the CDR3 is TGTGCCAGCAGCTCCCGGGGGGGCCCTCAATTAGATACGCAGTATTTT.

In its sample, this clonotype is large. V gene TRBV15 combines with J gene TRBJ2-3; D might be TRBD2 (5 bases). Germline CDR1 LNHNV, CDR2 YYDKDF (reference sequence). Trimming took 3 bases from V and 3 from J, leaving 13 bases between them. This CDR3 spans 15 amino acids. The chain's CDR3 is CATSRARGKTDTQYF. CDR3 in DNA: TGTGCCACCAGCAGGGCCCGAGGGAAAACAGATACGCAGTATTTT.

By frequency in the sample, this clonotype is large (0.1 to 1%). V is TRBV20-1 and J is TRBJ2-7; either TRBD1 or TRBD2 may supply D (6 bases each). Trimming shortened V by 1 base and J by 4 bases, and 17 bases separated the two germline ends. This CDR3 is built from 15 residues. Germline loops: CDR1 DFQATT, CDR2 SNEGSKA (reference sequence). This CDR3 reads CSARAPEGGGYEQYF. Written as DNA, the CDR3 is TGCAGTGCTAGAGCCCCTGAGGGGGGCGGGTACGAGCAGTACTTC.

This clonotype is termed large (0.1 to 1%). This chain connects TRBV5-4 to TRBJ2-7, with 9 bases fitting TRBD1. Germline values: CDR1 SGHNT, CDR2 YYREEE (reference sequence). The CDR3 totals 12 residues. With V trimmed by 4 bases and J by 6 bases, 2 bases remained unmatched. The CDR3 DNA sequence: TGTGCCAGCAGCGGACAGGGGCTCGAGCAGTACTTC. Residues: CASSGQGLEQYF.

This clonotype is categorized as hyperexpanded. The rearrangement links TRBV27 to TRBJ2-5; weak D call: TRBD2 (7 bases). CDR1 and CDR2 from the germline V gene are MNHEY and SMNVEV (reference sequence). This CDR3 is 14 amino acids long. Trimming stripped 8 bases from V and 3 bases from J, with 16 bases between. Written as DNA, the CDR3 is TGTGCCAGCGGGGGGGCTTTCACGGAAGAGACCCAGTACTTC. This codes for CASGGAFTEETQYF.

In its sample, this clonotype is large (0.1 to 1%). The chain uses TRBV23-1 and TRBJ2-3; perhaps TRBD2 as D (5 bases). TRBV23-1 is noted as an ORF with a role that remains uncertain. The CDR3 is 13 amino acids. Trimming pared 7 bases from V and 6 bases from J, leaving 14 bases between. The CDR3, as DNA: TGCGCCAGCACCCGAGGTAGAGGGGATACGCAGTATTTT. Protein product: CASTRGRGDTQYF.

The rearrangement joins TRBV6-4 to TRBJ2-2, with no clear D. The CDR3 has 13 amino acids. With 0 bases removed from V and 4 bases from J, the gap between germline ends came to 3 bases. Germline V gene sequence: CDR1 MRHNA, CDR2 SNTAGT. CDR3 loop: CASSDSSTGELFF. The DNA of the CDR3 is TGTGCCAGCAGTGACTCCAGCACCGGGGAGCTGTTTTTT.

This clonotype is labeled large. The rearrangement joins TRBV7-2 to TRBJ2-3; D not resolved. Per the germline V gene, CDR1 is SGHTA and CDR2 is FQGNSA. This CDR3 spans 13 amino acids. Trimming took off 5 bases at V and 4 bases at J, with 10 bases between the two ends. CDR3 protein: CASSRLPPDTQYF. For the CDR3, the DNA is TGTGCCAGCAGCCGTCTCCCACCAGATACGCAGTATTTT.

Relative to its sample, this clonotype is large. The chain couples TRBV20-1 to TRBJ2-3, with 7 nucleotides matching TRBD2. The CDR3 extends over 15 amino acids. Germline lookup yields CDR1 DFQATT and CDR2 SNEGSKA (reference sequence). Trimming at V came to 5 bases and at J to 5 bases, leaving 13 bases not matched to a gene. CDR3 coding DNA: TGCAGTGCTCCCATCGGAGGCGGGGGAAAAGATACGCAGTATTTT. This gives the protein CSAPIGGGGKDTQYF.

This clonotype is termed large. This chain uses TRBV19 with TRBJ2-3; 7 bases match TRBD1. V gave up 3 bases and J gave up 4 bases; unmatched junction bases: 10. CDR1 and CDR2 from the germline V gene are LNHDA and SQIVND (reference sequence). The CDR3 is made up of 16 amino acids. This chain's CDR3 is CASSIPAGQGADTQYF. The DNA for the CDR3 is TGTGCCAGTAGTATCCCTGCAGGCCAGGGGGCAGATACGCAGTATTTT. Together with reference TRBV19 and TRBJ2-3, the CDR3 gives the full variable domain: DGGITQSPKYLFRKEGQNVTLSCEQNLNHDAMYWYRQDPGQGLRLIYYSQIVNDFQKGDIAEGYSVSREKKESFPLTVTSAQKNPTAFYLCASSIPAGQGADTQYFGPGTRLTVL.

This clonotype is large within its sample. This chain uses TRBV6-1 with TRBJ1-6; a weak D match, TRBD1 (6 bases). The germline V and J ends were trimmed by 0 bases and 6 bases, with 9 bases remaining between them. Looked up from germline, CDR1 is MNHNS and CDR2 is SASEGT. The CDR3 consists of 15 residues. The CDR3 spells CASSEAYRANSPLHF. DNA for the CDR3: TGTGCCAGCAGTGAAGCGTACAGGGCTAATTCACCCCTCCACTTT.

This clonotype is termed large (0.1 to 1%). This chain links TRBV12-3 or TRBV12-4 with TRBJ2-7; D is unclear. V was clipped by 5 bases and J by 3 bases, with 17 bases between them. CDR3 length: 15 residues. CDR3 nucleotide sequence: TGTGCCAGCAGTCCCGGTTTCTCCAAACACTACGAGCAGTACTTC. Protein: CASSPGFSKHYEQYF.

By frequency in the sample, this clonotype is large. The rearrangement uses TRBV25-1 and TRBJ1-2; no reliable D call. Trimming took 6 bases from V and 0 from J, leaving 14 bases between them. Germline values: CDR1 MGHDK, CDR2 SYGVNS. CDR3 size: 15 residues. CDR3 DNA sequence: TGTGCCAGCAGGGGATCAGGACCCACTAACTATGGCTACACCTTC. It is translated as CASRGSGPTNYGYTF.

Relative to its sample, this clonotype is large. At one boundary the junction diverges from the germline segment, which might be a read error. CDR3 nucleotides: TGCGGTGCTAGAAGGGACTCCTACACAGATACGCAGTATTTT. Translating it yields CGARRDSYTDTQYF. The chain uses TRBV20-1 and TRBJ2-3; possible D gene TRBD2, 6 bases. Germline V gene sequence: CDR1 DFQATT, CDR2 SNEGSKA (reference sequence). The CDR3 runs to 14 residues.

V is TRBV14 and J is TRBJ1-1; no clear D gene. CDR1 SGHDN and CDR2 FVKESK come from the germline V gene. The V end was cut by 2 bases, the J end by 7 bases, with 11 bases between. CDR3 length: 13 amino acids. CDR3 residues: CASSQYYRGEAFF. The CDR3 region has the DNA TGTGCCAGCAGCCAATACTACCGTGGTGAAGCTTTCTTT.

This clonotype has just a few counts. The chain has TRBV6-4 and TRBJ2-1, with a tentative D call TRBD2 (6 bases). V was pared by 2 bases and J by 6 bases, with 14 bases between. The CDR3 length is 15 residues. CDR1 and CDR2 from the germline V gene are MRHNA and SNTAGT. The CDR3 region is CASSDGAGMANEQFF. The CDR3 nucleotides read TGTGCCAGCAGTGACGGGGCGGGGATGGCCAATGAGCAGTTCTTC.

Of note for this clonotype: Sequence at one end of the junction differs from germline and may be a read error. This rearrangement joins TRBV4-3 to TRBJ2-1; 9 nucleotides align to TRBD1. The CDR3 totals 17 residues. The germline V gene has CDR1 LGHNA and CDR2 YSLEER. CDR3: CTSSHLDRGSPYNEQFF. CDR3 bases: TGCACCAGCAGCCACCTTGACAGGGGGAGCCCCTACAACGAGCAGTTCTTC.

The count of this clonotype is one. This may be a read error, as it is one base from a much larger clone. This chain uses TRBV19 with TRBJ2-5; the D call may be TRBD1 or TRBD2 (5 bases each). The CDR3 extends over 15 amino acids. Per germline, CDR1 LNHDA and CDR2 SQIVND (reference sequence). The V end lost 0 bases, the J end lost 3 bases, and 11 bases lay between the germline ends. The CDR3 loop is CASSIEGRYKETQYF. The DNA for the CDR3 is TGTGCCAGTAGTATAGAGGGACGGTACAAAGAGACCCAGTACTTC.